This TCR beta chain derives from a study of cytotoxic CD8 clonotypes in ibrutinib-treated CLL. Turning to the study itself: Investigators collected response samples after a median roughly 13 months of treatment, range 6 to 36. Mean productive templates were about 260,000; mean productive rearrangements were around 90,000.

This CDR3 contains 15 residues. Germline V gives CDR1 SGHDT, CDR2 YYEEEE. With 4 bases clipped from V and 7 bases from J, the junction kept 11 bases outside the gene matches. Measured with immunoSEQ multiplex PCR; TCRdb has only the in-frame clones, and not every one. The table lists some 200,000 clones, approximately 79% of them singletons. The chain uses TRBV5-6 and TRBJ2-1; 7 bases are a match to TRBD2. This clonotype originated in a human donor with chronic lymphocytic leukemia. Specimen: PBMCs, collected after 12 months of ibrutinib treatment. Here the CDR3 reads CASSPWGGRVNEQFF. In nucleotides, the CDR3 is TGTGCCAGCAGCCCCTGGGGAGGGAGGGTAAATGAGCAGTTCTTC. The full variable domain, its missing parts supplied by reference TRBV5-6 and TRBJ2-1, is DAGVTQSPTHLIKTRGQQVTLRCSPKSGHDTVSWYQQALGQGPQFIFQYYEEEERQRGNFPDRFSGHQFPNYSSELNVNALLLGDSALYLCASSPWGGRVNEQFFGPGTRLTVL.